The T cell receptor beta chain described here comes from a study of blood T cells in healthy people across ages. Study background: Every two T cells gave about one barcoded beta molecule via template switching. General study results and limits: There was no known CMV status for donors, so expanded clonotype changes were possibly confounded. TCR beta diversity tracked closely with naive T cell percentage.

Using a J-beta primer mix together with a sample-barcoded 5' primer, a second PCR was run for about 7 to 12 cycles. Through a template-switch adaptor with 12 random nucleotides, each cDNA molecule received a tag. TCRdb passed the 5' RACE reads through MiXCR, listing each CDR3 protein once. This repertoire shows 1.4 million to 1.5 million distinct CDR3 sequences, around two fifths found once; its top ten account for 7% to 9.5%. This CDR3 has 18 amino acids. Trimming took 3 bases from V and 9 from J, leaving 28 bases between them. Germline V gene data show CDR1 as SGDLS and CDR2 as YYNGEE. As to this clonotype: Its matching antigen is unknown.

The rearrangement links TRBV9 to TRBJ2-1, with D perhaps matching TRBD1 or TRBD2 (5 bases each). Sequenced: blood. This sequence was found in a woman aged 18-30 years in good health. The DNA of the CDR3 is TGTGCCAGCAGCGCCCTGGACTCCGTTTTCATCAGGGATAGTGAGCAGTTCTTC. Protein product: CASSALDSVFIRDSEQFF.